This T cell receptor beta chain was identified during a study of blood T cell repertoires in COVID-19. Study information: COVID-19 samples, acute and convalescent, were from the United States, Italy and Spain. Sources were T cells, B-cell-depleted T cells, or PBMCs; the material itself was cDNA or gDNA.

The CDR3 has 15 residues. Germline assignment: CDR1 LGHDT and CDR2 YNNKEL (reference sequence). V was clipped by 1 base and J by 4 bases; unmatched bases: 2. In the original workflow: Estimation of nucleated cell counts was performed using reference gene primer amplification. The table came from immunoSEQ multiplex PCR; TCRdb's copy has only in-frame clones and leaves some out. That table is the source of V, J and clone size, and D and trimming were worked out from the DNA. The sample carries 200,000 to 250,000 clones, around 80% recorded once. V usage is TRBV3-1 (or the pseudogene TRBV3-2) and J usage is TRBJ2-1; TRBD2 aligns across 9 bases. The specimen sequenced was peripheral blood. This clonotype originated in a woman aged 70-85 years with acute or convalescent COVID-19. The CDR3 loop is CASSQGLAVYNEQFF. The CDR3 coding sequence is TGTGCCAGCAGCCAAGGACTAGCGGTATACAATGAGCAGTTCTTC.